These 18 T cell receptor beta chains were all obtained from the same sample, sequenced in a study of T-cell memory formation after mild COVID-19 (dated by TCRdb to 2020 to 2023). The protocol used for the library was 5' RACE. Sequencing was carried out with an Illumina NovaSeq 6000. Through fastp at Q25 and MiXCR, TCRdb rebuilt clones from the public reads, retaining in-frame beta chains. Each CDR3 protein appears once, grouped with its most common genes and DNA. For this sample the table gives hundreds of thousands of distinct CDR3 sequences, of which about a fifth were detected only once. The ten largest clones capture approximately 8.4% of the sample. The specimen sequenced was PBMCs or a T cell subset sorted from them (not recorded which). These receptors originate from an adult woman who had mild COVID-19 (a few samples of this study predate the infection). The sample titles of this study are shuffled in the database, so cell type and time point are left out; the donor was told from shared clones.

This clonotype occurred a few times. The rearrangement joins TRBV20-1 to TRBJ1-1; D unclear. Germline V gives CDR1 DFQATT, CDR2 SNEGSKA (reference sequence). V lost 1 base and J lost 6, with 12 bases in between. The CDR3 has 13 residues. CDR3 in amino acids: CSARGSGGAEAFF. The CDR3 DNA is TGCAGTGCTAGAGGATCCGGCGGCGCTGAAGCTTTCTTT.

This clonotype was seen a handful of times. The chain couples TRBV6-2 or TRBV6-3 to TRBJ2-7; maybe TRBD1 (6 bases). Trimming pared 6 bases from V and 0 bases from J, leaving 15 bases between. This CDR3 has 15 residues. CDR1 is MNHEY, CDR2 SVGEGT, per germline. The CDR3 reads CASRDLQGISYEQYF. The CDR3 DNA sequence: TGTGCCAGCAGGGACTTACAGGGAATCTCCTACGAGCAGTACTTC.

The sample holds many counts of this clonotype. In DNA, the CDR3 is TGTGCCAGCAGTAACCAGAAGAAAGGGGGCACAGATACGCAGTATTTT. Protein sequence: CASSNQKKGGTDTQYF. The V call is TRBV12-3 or TRBV12-4, the J call TRBJ2-3; TRBD1 is a possible D gene (5 bases). The CDR3 is made up of 16 amino acids. Trimming took off 5 bases at V and 1 base at J, with 16 bases between the two ends.

A few counts support this clonotype. The rearrangement joins TRBV4-1 to TRBJ1-1, with 7 positions matching TRBD1. Per germline, CDR1 MGHRA and CDR2 YSYEKL. This CDR3 is built from 15 residues. The ends lost 1 base at V and 7 bases at J; junction bases unmatched: 9. The CDR3 protein is CASSQGQGVNGEAFF. CDR3 bases: TGCGCCAGCAGCCAAGGGCAGGGGGTTAATGGTGAAGCTTTCTTT.

Only a few counts were recorded for this clonotype. The genes are TRBV20-1 and TRBJ2-5; D is undetermined. The CDR3 length is 14 residues. Trimming shortened V by 6 bases and J by 1 base, and 15 bases separated the two germline ends. The germline CDR1 and CDR2 sequences are DFQATT and SNEGSKA (reference sequence). CDR3 sequence reads: CSAPQSGPQETQYF. Here the CDR3 DNA reads TGCAGTGCCCCACAGTCCGGGCCCCAAGAGACCCAGTACTTC.

The chain couples TRBV6-6 to TRBJ2-7; D may match TRBD1 or TRBD2 (5 bases each). The germline CDR1 and CDR2 sequences are MNHNY and SVGAGI (reference sequence). The V end lost 6 bases, the J end lost 4 bases, and 19 bases lay between the germline ends. The CDR3 has 15 residues. The CDR3 bases are TGTGCCAGCAGCGAGCCCTGGGACCGCGGATACGAGCAGTACTTC. Its translation: CASSEPWDRGYEQYF.

This chain uses TRBV20-1 with TRBJ2-5; 12 positions agree with TRBD2. The ends lost 6 bases at V and 2 bases at J; junction bases unmatched: 7. Germline CDR1 is DFQATT and CDR2 is SNEGSKA (reference sequence). This CDR3 contains 15 residues. DNA of the CDR3: TGCAGTGCCCTCGCTAGCGGGGGGGGACAAGAGACCCAGTACTTC. This translates into CSALASGGGQETQYF.

The V gene is TRBV12-3 or TRBV12-4, the J gene TRBJ1-5; 10 nucleotides match TRBD1. V lost 6 bases, J lost 5 bases, and 4 bases stayed unmatched. CDR3 length equals 14 residues. The chain's CDR3 is CASRPGTGDQPQHF. The CDR3 DNA reads as TGTGCCAGCAGGCCCGGGACAGGGGATCAGCCCCAGCATTTT.

The chain uses TRBV27 and TRBJ1-1; TRBD1 matches at 11 bases. The CDR3 is 15 residues long. Germline loops: CDR1 MNHEY, CDR2 SMNVEV (reference sequence). J lost 9 bases, V lost 2 bases, and 8 bases had no gene match. This CDR3 reads CASSLLGTGGLKAFF. The CDR3 DNA reads as TGTGCCAGCAGTTTACTCGGGACAGGGGGTCTTAAAGCTTTCTTT.

The chain employs TRBV6-1 and TRBJ1-1; the D is unclear. V dropped 6 bases and J dropped 0 bases, with 8 bases sitting between them. CDR3 length: 13 residues. Germline V gene lookup returns CDR1 MNHNS and CDR2 SASEGT. CDR3 amino acids: CASRMIMNTEAFF. The CDR3 DNA reads as TGTGCCAGCAGAATGATAATGAACACTGAAGCTTTCTTT.

The chain uses TRBV27 and TRBJ2-3; 13 bases line up with TRBD2. V lost 6 bases, J lost 6 bases, and 12 bases stayed unmatched. The CDR3 loop spans 17 amino acids. Looked up from germline, CDR1 is MNHEY and CDR2 is SMNVEV (reference sequence). The CDR3 loop reads CASRPWGLAGHWDTQYF. CDR3 nucleotides: TGTGCCAGCAGACCGTGGGGACTAGCGGGGCACTGGGATACGCAGTATTTT.

The chain links TRBV24-1 to TRBJ1-5, with D unresolved. Trimming took 1 base from V and 10 from J, leaving 10 bases between them. This CDR3 is built from 13 residues. Germline V gene sequence: CDR1 KGHDR, CDR2 SFDVKD. CDR3 sequence reads: CATSDFGSDPQHF. CDR3 in DNA: TGTGCCACCAGTGATTTCGGGTCAGATCCCCAGCATTTT.

There are a few counts of this clonotype. The V gene is TRBV10-3, the J gene TRBJ2-7; D possibly corresponds to TRBD1 (5 bases). Trimming removed 0 bases from V and 2 bases from J, with 17 bases in between. Germline CDR1 reads ENHRY; CDR2 reads SYGVKD. The CDR3 spans 17 residues. The CDR3 sequence is CAISESILQGTTYEQYF. The CDR3 DNA follows: TGTGCCATCAGTGAGTCGATCCTTCAGGGCACTACCTACGAGCAGTACTTC.

This clonotype has just a few counts. This chain connects TRBV30 to TRBJ2-3, with D possibly matching TRBD2 (6 bases). The CDR3 sequence is 13 residues long. Germline loops: CDR1 GTSNPN, CDR2 SVGIG (reference sequence). The V and J ends lost 0 bases and 14 bases respectively, with 18 bases between them. The CDR3 DNA reads as TGTGCCTGGAGTGTACCGAGGCGGAGGGTACCGTATTTT. It yields the protein CAWSVPRRRVPYF.

This clonotype showed up many times. V and J are TRBV4-3 and TRBJ2-5; 9 nucleotides line up with TRBD1. J was trimmed by 9 bases and V by 1 base; bases with no gene match: 9. The CDR3 totals 15 residues. The germline V gene encodes CDR1 LGHNA and CDR2 YSLEER. Here the CDR3 reads CASSQAPGTGRAQYF. The DNA of the CDR3 is TGCGCCAGCAGCCAAGCCCCGGGGACAGGGAGGGCCCAGTACTTC.

J is TRBJ2-2 and V is TRBV5-1; 10 positions agree with TRBD2. The CDR3 spans 15 residues. The trim removed 4 bases at V and 7 bases at J, leaving 7 bases unmatched. Germline V lookup: CDR1 SGHRS, CDR2 YFSETQ. CDR3 nucleotide sequence: TGCGCCAGCAGCCCAGGACTAGCGGTTGACGGGGAGCTGTTTTTT. It specifies CASSPGLAVDGELFF.

V usage is TRBV6-5 and J usage is TRBJ2-1, with TRBD2 identical over 10 bases. The germline V gene has CDR1 MNHEY and CDR2 SVGAGI. This CDR3 comprises 18 residues. V trimming: 5 bases; J trimming: 8 bases; junction bases outside the gene matches: 18. The CDR3 DNA sequence: TGTGCCAGCAGTCGAAACTGGACTAGCGGACTCGGGGTGGATGAGCAGTTCTTC. Residues: CASSRNWTSGLGVDEQFF.

The chain combines TRBV7-8 with TRBJ2-3, with TRBD2 matching over 10 bases. V was clipped by 11 bases and J by 2 bases; unmatched bases: 10. The germline V gene has CDR1 SGHVS and CDR2 FQNEAQ. CDR3 length equals 15 residues. The CDR3, as DNA: TGTGCCTGCCGAAAGACTAGCGGGTACACAGATACGCAGTATTTT. Encoded protein: CACRKTSGYTDTQYF.